Shown below are 16 T cell receptor beta chains from a single sample sequenced in a study of blood T cells in healthy people across ages. A second PCR, run for roughly 7 to 12 cycles, used a sample-barcoded 5' primer plus a J-beta primer mix. TCRdb redid the calling of the 5' RACE reads with MiXCR, one entry per CDR3 protein. The table has about 640,000 distinct CDR3 sequences, roughly 41% seen once; the top ten hold about 30%. The sequencing input was blood. These receptors were obtained from an older man in good health.

The gene calls are TRBV12-3 or TRBV12-4 and TRBJ2-3; no definite D call. V gave up 5 bases and J gave up 4 bases, with 16 bases separating them. The CDR3 has 15 residues. The CDR3 sequence: CASSLRQKKPDTQYF. CDR3 in DNA: TGTGCCAGCAGTCTAAGACAAAAGAAACCAGATACGCAGTATTTT.

This clonotype showed up many times. The chain has TRBV6-6 and TRBJ2-7; D assignment may be TRBD1 or TRBD2 (5 bases each). V lost 6 bases and J 4 bases, leaving 16 bases between the germline ends. The V gene's germline CDR1 is MNHNY and CDR2 SVGAGI (reference sequence). The CDR3 length is 14 residues. DNA of the CDR3: TGTGCCAGCAGGACGGGGCAGGGTGGATACGAGCAGTACTTC. Amino acids: CASRTGQGGYEQYF.

This sequence joins TRBV20-1 and TRBJ2-1; 11 bases fit TRBD2. V shed 3 bases, J shed 0 bases, and the junction held 1 base outside the gene matches. Germline V gives CDR1 DFQATT, CDR2 SNEGSKA (reference sequence). The CDR3 is 15 amino acids. The CDR3 nucleotides read TGCAGTGCTAGTCTAGCGGGGGGCTCCTACAATGAGCAGTTCTTC. It translates to CSASLAGGSYNEQFF.

The rearrangement joins TRBV28 to TRBJ1-4; TRBD1 might be the D (6 bases). The CDR3 extends over 15 amino acids. Deletions cut 8 bases from V and 5 bases from J, with 18 bases between. The germline CDR1 and CDR2 sequences are MDHEN and SYDVKM. DNA for the CDR3: TGTGCCAGCGGGGGGATCGGGACACAAAATGAAAAACTGTTTTTT. Its translation is CASGGIGTQNEKLFF.

This clonotype has a handful of counts. V usage is TRBV14 and J usage is TRBJ2-1, with D unclear. V gave up 1 base and J gave up 12 bases, with 10 bases separating them. The CDR3 covers 12 residues. From germline, CDR1 is SGHDN and CDR2 FVKESK. CDR3: CASSQAAWVQFF. Here the CDR3 DNA reads TGTGCCAGCAGCCAAGCTGCCTGGGTGCAGTTCTTC.

This clonotype was seen more than once but under ten times. The chain uses TRBV7-2 and TRBJ2-1; possibly TRBD2 for D (6 bases). V lost 0 bases and J lost 4, with 10 bases in between. The germline V gene has CDR1 SGHTA and CDR2 FQGNSA. This CDR3 is built from 15 residues. The CDR3 nucleotides read TGTGCCAGCAGCTTAGCGGGGGGTTTTTACAATGAGCAGTTCTTC. Translated, it gives CASSLAGGFYNEQFF.

The chain links TRBV7-9 to TRBJ2-5; TRBD1 aligns across 7 bases. Trimming removed 4 bases from V and 5 bases from J; junction bases left unmatched: 13. Germline V lookup: CDR1 SEHNR, CDR2 FQNEAQ (reference sequence). The CDR3 loop spans 16 amino acids. CDR3 residues: CASSYYGKGALETQYF. DNA of the CDR3: TGTGCCAGCAGCTACTATGGGAAGGGGGCCTTGGAGACCCAGTACTTC.

The chain couples TRBV18 to TRBJ1-2; D ambiguous. The CDR3 totals 17 residues. Per the germline V gene, CDR1 is KGHSH and CDR2 is LQKENI. Trimming took 2 bases from V and 5 from J, leaving 21 bases between them. CDR3 sequence reads: CASSPGPTRHATYGYTF. The CDR3, as DNA: TGTGCCAGCTCACCAGGCCCTACCAGACACGCTACTTATGGCTACACCTTC.

This clonotype was detected only a few times. V gene TRBV5-6 combines with J gene TRBJ2-4; TRBD1 is a possible D gene (6 bases). The germline CDR1 and CDR2 sequences are SGHDT and YYEEEE. V gave up 2 bases and J gave up 0 bases, with 12 bases separating them. CDR3 length: 16 residues. CDR3 coding DNA: TGTGCCAGCAGCTTAAGGGGGAATCTAGCCAAAAACATTCAGTACTTC. Its translation is CASSLRGNLAKNIQYF. The full variable domain, its missing parts supplied by reference TRBV5-6 and TRBJ2-4, is DAGVTQSPTHLIKTRGQQVTLRCSPKSGHDTVSWYQQALGQGPQFIFQYYEEEERQRGNFPDRFSGHQFPNYSSELNVNALLLGDSALYLCASSLRGNLAKNIQYFGAGTRLSVL.

The rearrangement joins TRBV2 to TRBJ2-4; 10 bases agree with TRBD1. The better agreement between TRBJ2-7 and the DNA end casts doubt on the J call. This CDR3 has 16 residues. CDR1 and CDR2 (germline): SNHLY, FYNNEI. The CDR3 protein is CASSGTSGTGAFEQYF. Written as DNA, the CDR3 is TGTGCCAGCAGTGGGACCTCCGGGACAGGGGCCTTCGAGCAGTACTTC.

The CDR3 nucleotides read TGCAGCGCTCCTGTACAGTCCTACAATGAGCAGTACTTC. Protein sequence: CSAPVQSYNEQYF. The rearrangement joins TRBV29-1 to TRBJ2-7; no firm D call. This CDR3 contains 13 residues. Trimming cost V 7 bases and J 7 bases, with 20 bases left between them. Germline CDR1 reads SQVTM; CDR2 reads ANQGSEA.

This rearrangement joins TRBV20-1 to TRBJ2-7; 7 bases agree with TRBD1. Germline values: CDR1 DFQATT, CDR2 SNEGSKA (reference sequence). This CDR3 is built from 13 residues. V lost 5 bases, J lost 1 base, and 5 bases stayed unmatched. DNA for the CDR3: TGCAGTGCTGGCCTGGGACAGTCCTACGAGCAGTACTTC. Its translation: CSAGLGQSYEQYF.

This clonotype was observed a few times. This chain uses TRBV2 with TRBJ2-4; D not resolved. The CDR3 contains 14 residues. With 4 bases removed from V and 13 bases from J, the gap between germline ends came to 20 bases. CDR1 is SNHLY and CDR2 is FYNNEI in the germline V gene. The CDR3 loop reads CASSGWGVSAEQYF. CDR3 DNA: TGTGCCAGCAGTGGGTGGGGTGTGAGTGCGGAGCAGTACTTC.

In regard to this clonotype: Since a much larger clone is just one base distant, this may be a read error. This chain connects TRBV29-1 to TRBJ2-5; a weak D match, TRBD1 (5 bases). Germline V gene lookup returns CDR1 SQVTM and CDR2 ANQGSEA. This CDR3 is built from 12 residues. The DNA for the CDR3 is TGCAGCGGGAACGGACACTCAGAGACCCTGTACTTC. This gives the protein CSGNGHSETLYF.

The chain joins TRBV10-1 to TRBJ2-5; D gene unclear. This CDR3 contains 13 residues. V shed 0 bases and J shed 11 bases, with 13 bases lying between them. Germline CDR1 is WNHNN and CDR2 is SYGVQD (reference sequence). The CDR3 sequence is CASSESGKNEQYF. CDR3 in DNA: TGCGCCAGCAGTGAGTCGGGGAAGAATGAGCAGTACTTC.

The genes are TRBV7-9 and TRBJ1-6, with D unclear. Germline V lookup: CDR1 SEHNR, CDR2 FQNEAQ (reference sequence). Between the trimmed V and J ends, which lost 1 base and 10 bases, there was a span of 11 bases. The CDR3 is made up of 14 amino acids. DNA for the CDR3: TGTGCCAGCAGCTTAGGGGCAGGTCACTCACCCCTCCACTTT. Translation: CASSLGAGHSPLHF.